The 25 T cell receptor beta chains reported below all come from one sample, sequenced in a study of blood T cell repertoires in COVID-19. Here immunoSEQ multiplex PCR was the method, and the copy in TCRdb shows in-frame clones only, minus some. The sample has about 220,000 clones, 83% seen once. Material for sequencing was peripheral blood. These receptors all stem from a middle-aged woman with active or convalescent COVID-19.

This chain connects TRBV19 to TRBJ2-3, with a possible D match to TRBD2 (5 bases). The CDR3 has 17 amino acids. Germline CDR1 is LNHDA and CDR2 is SQIVND (reference sequence). The V and J ends lost 6 bases and 1 base respectively, with 20 bases between them. CDR3 coding DNA: TGTGCCAGTAGCCTGGGGAGTCGTGGGCGGGGCACAGATACGCAGTATTTT. Its protein product is CASSLGSRGRGTDTQYF.

This chain joins TRBV11-3 and TRBJ2-7; D possibly corresponds to TRBD1 (6 bases). The V gene's germline CDR1 is SGHNT and CDR2 YENEEA. There are 13 residues in the CDR3. Trimming pared 4 bases from V and 3 bases from J, leaving 10 bases between. CDR3 region: CASSSGTFYEQYF. In DNA form, the CDR3 reads TGTGCCAGCAGCTCCGGGACATTCTACGAGCAGTACTTC. Based on the CDR3 plus reference TRBV11-3 and TRBJ2-7, the full variable domain is EAGVVQSPRYKIIEKKQPVAFWCNPISGHNTLYWYLQNLGQGPELLIRYENEEAVDDSQLPKDRFSAERLKGVDSTLKIQPAELGDSAVYLCASSSGTFYEQYFGPGTRLTVT.

This clone was detected only once. The V call is TRBV7-9, the J call TRBJ2-7, with D maybe TRBD1 (6 bases). Trimming removed 5 bases at V and 2 bases at J, with 19 bases between. The CDR3 is made up of 16 amino acids. Germline-derived CDR1 and CDR2 are SEHNR and FQNEAQ (reference sequence). The CDR3 loop reads CASSTSQGYQAYEQYF. The CDR3 DNA is TGTGCCAGCAGCACCTCCCAGGGGTACCAGGCCTACGAGCAGTACTTC.

The rearrangement joins TRBV19 to TRBJ2-7, with 9 bases matching TRBD1. Germline CDR1 and CDR2: LNHDA and SQIVND (reference sequence). The CDR3 totals 15 residues. After removal of 5 bases from V and 5 bases from J, the junction contained 10 bases not matched to a gene. Written as DNA, the CDR3 is TGTGCCAGTAGTCTTCGCCGGGACAGGGACCACGAGCAGTACTTC. Translating it yields CASSLRRDRDHEQYF.

The chain is built from TRBV11-3 and TRBJ1-5; D not certain. The CDR3 is 13 amino acids. Germline V gene sequence: CDR1 SGHNT, CDR2 YENEEA. Between the trimmed V and J ends, which lost 3 bases and 5 bases, there was a span of 8 bases. This chain's CDR3 is CASSLTGDQPQHF. The CDR3 DNA follows: TGTGCCAGCAGCTTGACCGGAGATCAGCCCCAGCATTTT.

Here the CDR3 reads CASSWGLAGGPSQETQYF. CDR3 in DNA: TGTGCCAGCAGCTGGGGACTAGCGGGAGGCCCGTCGCAAGAGACCCAGTACTTC. The chain links TRBV5-8 to TRBJ2-5; 15 bases are a match to TRBD2. The trim removed 3 bases at V and 2 bases at J, leaving 8 bases unmatched. Germline V lookup: CDR1 SGHTS, CDR2 YDEGEE. This CDR3 contains 18 residues. The whole variable domain, remainder taken from reference TRBV5-8 and TRBJ2-5, is EAGVTQSPTHLIKTRGQQATLRCSPISGHTSVYWYQQALGLGLQFLLWYDEGEERNRGNFPPRFSGRQFPNYSSELNVNALELEDSALYLCASSWGLAGGPSQETQYFGPGTRLLVL.

The table lists this clone with a few counts. The chain is built from TRBV27 and TRBJ1-3; unclear D gene. The germline V and J ends were trimmed by 3 bases and 6 bases, with 15 bases remaining between them. CDR1 is MNHEY and CDR2 is SMNVEV in the germline V gene (reference sequence). This CDR3 is 15 amino acids long. CDR3 region: CASSLNGLGINTIYF. The CDR3 nucleotides are TGTGCCAGCAGTTTGAACGGACTGGGGATAAACACCATATATTTT.

Remarks on this clone: The sample holds other DNA sequences that translate to the same CDR3. The rearrangement joins TRBV18 to TRBJ2-2, with 9 bases matching TRBD1. The V and J ends lost 3 bases and 5 bases, in that order; junction bases with no gene match: 4. This CDR3 contains 15 residues. In germline, CDR1 is KGHSH, CDR2 LQKENI. The CDR3 sequence: CASSPGTGRTGELFF. CDR3 DNA sequence: TGTGCCAGCTCACCCGGGACAGGGCGGACCGGGGAGCTGTTTTTT. The full variable domain, rest sourced from reference TRBV18 and TRBJ2-2, is NAGVMQNPRHLVRRRGQEARLRCSPMKGHSHVYWYRQLPEEGLKFMVYLQKENIIDESGMPKERFSAEFPKEGPSILRIQQVVRGDSAAYFCASSPGTGRTGELFFGEGSRLTVL.

The chain has TRBV7-6 and TRBJ2-3; D might be TRBD2 (5 bases). In germline, CDR1 is SGHVS, CDR2 FNYEAQ. V lost 2 bases and J lost 8, with 17 bases in between. The CDR3 contains 15 residues. The CDR3 spells CASSLYPDSEGTQYF. CDR3 nucleotide sequence: TGTGCCAGCAGCTTATACCCGGATAGCGAGGGTACGCAGTATTTT.

The chain recombines TRBV7-3 with TRBJ2-3; perhaps TRBD2 as D (5 bases). The CDR3 runs to 14 residues. From germline, CDR1 is SGHTA and CDR2 FQGTGA. Between the trimmed V and J ends, which lost 5 bases and 4 bases, there was a span of 13 bases. In DNA form, the CDR3 reads TGTGCCAGCAGCCCCTCGCCCGGGGCAGATACGCAGTATTTT. Its translation is CASSPSPGADTQYF.

The chain has TRBV18 and TRBJ1-2; TRBD1 might be the D (6 bases). The V end was cut by 5 bases, the J end by 9 bases, with 19 bases between. The CDR3 consists of 14 residues. The germline CDR1 and CDR2 sequences are KGHSH and LQKENI. The CDR3 DNA sequence: TGTGCCAGCTCAACAGGGTCCCCTCAGTATCGCTACACCTTC. It translates to CASSTGSPQYRYTF.

The gene calls are TRBV21-1 and TRBJ1-2; TRBD1 was called by the table and not checked on the DNA. TRBV21-1 counts as a pseudogene. CDR3 length: 16 amino acids. CDR3 sequence (DNA): TGTGCCAGCAGCAAAGACAGGGGGCGCGGGATCTATGGCTACACCTTC. It specifies CASSKDRGRGIYGYTF.

The chain recombines TRBV6-5 with TRBJ1-5; D ambiguous. The CDR3 loop spans 14 amino acids. V lost 8 bases and J 1 base, leaving 12 bases between the germline ends. Germline CDR1 is MNHEY and CDR2 is SVGAGI. The CDR3 loop is CASRGGKSNQPQHF. In DNA, the CDR3 is TGTGCCAGCCGGGGAGGGAAAAGCAATCAGCCCCAGCATTTT.

CDR3 in amino acids: CASSRLGGSETQYF. CDR3 nucleotide sequence: TGTGCCAGCAGCCGTTTAGGGGGCTCGGAGACCCAGTACTTC. The chain recombines TRBV7-2 with TRBJ2-5; 7 bases align to TRBD1. The CDR3 has 14 residues. Losses at the gene ends were 5 bases for V and 5 bases for J; bases not matched to a gene: 8. Germline-derived CDR1 and CDR2 are SGHTA and FQGNSA.

V gene TRBV6-2 or TRBV6-3 combines with J gene TRBJ2-1; tentative D call: TRBD2 (6 bases). The germline V gene has CDR1 MNHEY and CDR2 SVGEGT. V was trimmed by 6 bases and J by 5 bases, leaving 20 bases between them. The CDR3 totals 16 residues. CDR3 nucleotide sequence: TGTGCCAGCAGCTCCAGTTACTCTGGGACTCACAATGAGCAGTTCTTC. Translating it yields CASSSSYSGTHNEQFF.

This clone was found once. V usage is TRBV15 and J usage is TRBJ2-3; TRBD2 matches 8 bases. The CDR3 covers 17 residues. After removal of 0 bases from V and 1 base from J, the junction contained 6 bases not matched to a gene. Germline V lookup: CDR1 LNHNV, CDR2 YYDKDF (reference sequence). CDR3: CATSRETWRGGTDTQYF. CDR3 nucleotide sequence: TGTGCCACCAGCAGAGAAACTTGGCGGGGGGGCACAGATACGCAGTATTTT.

V gene TRBV4-2 combines with J gene TRBJ1-2, with D maybe TRBD1 (6 bases). V lost 6 bases and J 8 bases, leaving 25 bases between the germline ends. CDR3 length: 16 residues. Germline CDR1 reads LGHNA; CDR2 reads YNFKEQ. CDR3 coding DNA: TGTGCCAGCAGGGGGGCCCAGGGAAGCCGGATTGGAGGCTACACCTTC. It codes for CASRGAQGSRIGGYTF.

V usage is TRBV19 and J usage is TRBJ1-1; the match to TRBD1 covers 8 bases. Germline trimming cut 2 bases from V and 2 bases from J; bases unmatched to any gene: 4. The CDR3 covers 15 residues. In germline, CDR1 is LNHDA, CDR2 SQIVND (reference sequence). The CDR3 region is CASSILQGGNTEAFF. In nucleotides, the CDR3 is TGTGCCAGTAGTATACTACAGGGGGGAAACACTGAAGCTTTCTTT.

The V gene is TRBV9, the J gene TRBJ2-7, with TRBD2 matching 10 bases. After removal of 0 bases from V and 2 bases from J, the junction contained 5 bases not matched to a gene. The CDR3 sequence is 16 residues long. The germline V gene has CDR1 SGDLS and CDR2 YYNGEE. In DNA, the CDR3 is TGTGCCAGCAGCGTAGCTCCCACTAGCGGGGCCTACGAGCAGTACTTC. Translation: CASSVAPTSGAYEQYF.

The chain uses TRBV24-1 and TRBJ1-5, with 7 bases that match TRBD1. The length of the CDR3 is 15 residues. The germline gives CDR1 KGHDR, CDR2 SFDVKD. Trimming at V came to 7 bases and at J to 5 bases, leaving 10 bases not matched to a gene. The CDR3 region is CATREGDRSDQPQHF. The CDR3 nucleotides read TGTGCCACCAGGGAAGGGGACAGAAGCGATCAGCCCCAGCATTTT.

CDR3: CASSVTSGKAYEQFF. For the CDR3, the DNA is TGTGCCAGTAGTGTCACTAGCGGGAAAGCTTATGAGCAGTTCTTC. The genes are TRBV19 and TRBJ2-1, with 10 nucleotides matching TRBD2. Trimming took 5 bases from V and 8 from J; bases not matched to a gene: 9. Germline lookup yields CDR1 LNHDA and CDR2 SQIVND (reference sequence). CDR3 size: 15 residues.

This rearrangement joins TRBV10-3 to TRBJ2-2, with TRBD2 matching 7 bases. Looked up from germline, CDR1 is ENHRY and CDR2 is SYGVKD. The CDR3 runs to 13 residues. Germline trimming cut 8 bases from V and 6 bases from J; bases unmatched to any gene: 6. CDR3 sequence: CAIGEGRSGELFF. CDR3 DNA: TGTGCCATCGGGGAGGGAAGGTCCGGGGAGCTGTTTTTT.

The chain uses TRBV10-3 and TRBJ1-1, with D unclear. The CDR3 is 13 residues long. Germline CDR1 reads ENHRY; CDR2 reads SYGVKD. V was pared by 8 bases and J by 0 bases, with 10 bases between. The CDR3 protein is CAIRGHLNTEAFF. The DNA of the CDR3 is TGTGCCATCCGCGGGCACCTGAACACTGAAGCTTTCTTT.

This clone was seen a few times. The V gene is TRBV11-3, the J gene TRBJ2-7; D gene uncertain. Germline values: CDR1 SGHNT, CDR2 YENEEA. Trimming shortened V by 5 bases and J by 3 bases, and 8 bases separated the two germline ends. The length of the CDR3 is 12 residues. The CDR3 here is CASSPDIYEQYF. DNA for the CDR3: TGTGCCAGCAGCCCTGACATCTACGAGCAGTACTTC. The full variable domain, rest sourced from reference TRBV11-3 and TRBJ2-7, is EAGVVQSPRYKIIEKKQPVAFWCNPISGHNTLYWYLQNLGQGPELLIRYENEEAVDDSQLPKDRFSAERLKGVDSTLKIQPAELGDSAVYLCASSPDIYEQYFGPGTRLTVT.

This chain uses TRBV7-9 with TRBJ1-5; D uncertain. Looked up from germline, CDR1 is SEHNR and CDR2 is FQNEAQ (reference sequence). The CDR3 loop spans 12 amino acids. Trimming removed 2 bases from V and 6 bases from J, with 5 bases in between. DNA of the CDR3: TGTGCCAGCAGCTTACCCTTTCAGCCCCAGCATTTT. Amino acids: CASSLPFQPQHF.